This record concerns one TCR beta chain sequence. The source of the sample is a study of T cell changes during pregnancy in multiple sclerosis. Method: immunoSEQ multiplex PCR; TCRdb's copy keeps in-frame clones and lacks some. This repertoire shows around 80,000 clones, roughly 94% found once; its top ten account for under 1.5%. This CDR3 spans 18 amino acids. Germline assignment: CDR1 MNHNS and CDR2 SASEGT. V trimming: 4 bases; J trimming: 3 bases; junction bases outside the gene matches: 15. The source is a female donor with multiple sclerosis, enrolled in a pregnancy study. The rearrangement joins TRBV6-1 to TRBJ2-7; the match to TRBD2 covers 10 bases. Here the sequenced sample was peripheral blood, taken before pregnancy. The CDR3 region is CASSGGLAGGSANYEQYF. The CDR3 nucleotides are TGTGCCAGCAGTGGCGGATTAGCGGGGGGCTCAGCTAACTACGAGCAGTACTTC.